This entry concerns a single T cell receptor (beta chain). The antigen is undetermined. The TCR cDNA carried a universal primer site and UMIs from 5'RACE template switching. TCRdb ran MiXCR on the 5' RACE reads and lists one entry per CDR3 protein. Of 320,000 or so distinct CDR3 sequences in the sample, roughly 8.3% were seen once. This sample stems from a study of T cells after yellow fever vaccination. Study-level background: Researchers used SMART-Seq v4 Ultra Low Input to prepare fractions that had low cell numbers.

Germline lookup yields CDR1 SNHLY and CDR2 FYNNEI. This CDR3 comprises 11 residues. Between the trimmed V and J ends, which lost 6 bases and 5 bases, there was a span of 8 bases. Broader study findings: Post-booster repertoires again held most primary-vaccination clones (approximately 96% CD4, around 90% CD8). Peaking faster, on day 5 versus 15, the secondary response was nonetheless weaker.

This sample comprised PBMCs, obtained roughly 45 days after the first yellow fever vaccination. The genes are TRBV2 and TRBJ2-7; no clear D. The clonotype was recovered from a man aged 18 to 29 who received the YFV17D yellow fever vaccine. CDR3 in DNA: TGTGCCAGCAGGGGTTTCCACGAGCAGTACGTC. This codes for CASRGFHEQYV.